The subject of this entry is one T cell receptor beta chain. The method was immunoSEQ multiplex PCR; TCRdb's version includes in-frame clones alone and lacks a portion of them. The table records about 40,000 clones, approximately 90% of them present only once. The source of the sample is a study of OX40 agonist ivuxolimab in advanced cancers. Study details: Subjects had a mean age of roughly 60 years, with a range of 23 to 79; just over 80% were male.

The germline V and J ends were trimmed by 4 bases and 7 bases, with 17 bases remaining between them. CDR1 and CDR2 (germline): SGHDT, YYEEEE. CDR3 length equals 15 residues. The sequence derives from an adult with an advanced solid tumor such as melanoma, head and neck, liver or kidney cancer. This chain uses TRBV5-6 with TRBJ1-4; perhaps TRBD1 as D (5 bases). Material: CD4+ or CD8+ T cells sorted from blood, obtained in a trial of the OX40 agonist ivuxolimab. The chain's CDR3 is CASSPGGGLAEKLFF. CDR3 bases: TGTGCCAGCAGCCCGGGTGGGGGTCTGGCTGAAAAACTGTTTTTT.